The clone carrying this T cell receptor beta chain showed up many times. What it recognizes is unknown. Trimming removed 1 base from V and 3 bases from J, with 10 bases in between. CDR3 size: 14 residues. Germline CDR1 reads LGHDT; CDR2 reads YNNKEL (reference sequence). The data stem from a study of metastatic and nonmetastatic thyroid tumors. Whole-study context: Repertoire data that came from the blood and tumor or nodule tissue of malignant and benign thyroid patients were compared.

The study's findings and limits: Significantly greater TCR beta diversity was reportedly found in malignant thyroid tumors than in benign nodules (in blood and tumor).

Authors' analysis steps: Using the CDR3 differences seen across clinicopathological groups, the authors built a distant-metastasis classifier for papillary thyroid cancer, which was meant to discriminate distant-metastatic patients. MiXCR was used by TCRdb to re-call the PCR reads. These V and J calls derive from TCRdb rather than the authors' analysis. The data show over 25,000 clones, with about 3.9% seen just once and under 25% held by the top ten. No patient had received any treatment before thyroid surgery. This TCR was recovered from a female donor with papillary thyroid cancer or a benign thyroid nodule (not recorded which). Some clones in this sample may be carry-over from other donors' samples. This sequence joins TRBV3-1 and TRBJ2-7; D is perhaps TRBD2 (6 bases). Sequencing used blood. For the CDR3, the DNA is TGTGCCAGCAGCCAAGTGGGGGGTTTCTACGAGCAGTACTTC. Residues: CASSQVGGFYEQYF.